The source of this TCR beta chain is a study of cytomegalovirus exposure and HLA in healthy donors. Findings and limits, study-wide: CMV serostatus alone was available as immune exposure information. Within a later analysis, the majority of CMV-associated TCR beta chains appeared HLA-restricted. Investigators reported around 150 TCR beta chains as tied to cytomegalovirus.

Germline V gene data show CDR1 as SGHRS and CDR2 as YFSETQ. This CDR3 comprises 16 residues. J lost 5 bases, V lost 0 bases, and 8 bases had no gene match. Both 60 Vbeta primers and 13 Jbeta primers went into the PCR. Study processing details: A later analysis counted 65 million to 80 million unique TCR beta chains, around 10 million shared. Produced via immunoSEQ multiplex PCR; TCRdb's table is partial and in-frame only. Clone size and V and J calls were adopted from that table, with D and trimming inferred from the DNA. The profile shows 150,000 to 200,000 clones, approximately 62% of them singletons. Remarks on this clone: Its specificity is unknown.

The sample comprised PBMCs. The chain carries TRBV5-1 and TRBJ2-5, with 9 bases lining up with TRBD2. The receptor was derived from a man aged 50 to 59 in good health and CMV-seronegative. This CDR3 is CASSLEGSGGRETQYF. The CDR3 DNA reads TGCGCCAGCAGCTTGGAGGGTAGCGGGGGTCGGGAGACCCAGTACTTC. The entire variable domain, with the rest obtained from reference TRBV5-1 and TRBJ2-5, is as follows: KAGVTQTPRYLIKTRGQQVTLSCSPISGHRSVSWYQQTPGQGLQFLFEYFSETQRNKGNFPGRFSGRQFSNSRSEMNVSTLELGDSALYLCASSLEGSGGRETQYFGPGTRLLVL.